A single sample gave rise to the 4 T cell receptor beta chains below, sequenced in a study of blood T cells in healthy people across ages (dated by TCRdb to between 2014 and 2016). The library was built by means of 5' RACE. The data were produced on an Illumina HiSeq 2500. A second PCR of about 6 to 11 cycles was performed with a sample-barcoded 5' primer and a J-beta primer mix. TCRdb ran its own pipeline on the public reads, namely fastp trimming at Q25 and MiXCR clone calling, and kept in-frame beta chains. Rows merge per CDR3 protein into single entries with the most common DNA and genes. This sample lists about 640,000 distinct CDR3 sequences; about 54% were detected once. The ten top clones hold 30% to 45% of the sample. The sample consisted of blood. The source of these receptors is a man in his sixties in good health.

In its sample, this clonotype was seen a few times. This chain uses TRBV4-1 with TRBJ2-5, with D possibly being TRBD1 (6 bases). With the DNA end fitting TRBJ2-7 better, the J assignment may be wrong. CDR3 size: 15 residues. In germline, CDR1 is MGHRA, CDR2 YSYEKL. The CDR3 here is CASSQDLNREHEQYF. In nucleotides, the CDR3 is TGCGCCAGCAGCCAAGATCTTAACAGGGAGCACGAGCAGTACTTC.

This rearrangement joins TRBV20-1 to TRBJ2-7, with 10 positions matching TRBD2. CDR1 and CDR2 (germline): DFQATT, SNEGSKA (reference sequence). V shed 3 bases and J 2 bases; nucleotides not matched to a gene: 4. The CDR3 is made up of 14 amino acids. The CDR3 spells CSARSSGGTYEQYF. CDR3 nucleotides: TGCAGTGCTAGGAGTAGCGGGGGGACCTACGAGCAGTACTTC.

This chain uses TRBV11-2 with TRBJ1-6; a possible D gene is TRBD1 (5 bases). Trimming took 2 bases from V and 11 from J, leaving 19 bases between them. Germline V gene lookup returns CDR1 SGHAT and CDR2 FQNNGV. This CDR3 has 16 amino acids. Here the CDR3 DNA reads TGTGCCAGCAGCTTAAAACGTCGCACAGGCTCAACACCCCTCCACTTT. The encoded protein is CASSLKRRTGSTPLHF. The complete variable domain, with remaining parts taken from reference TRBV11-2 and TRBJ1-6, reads EAGVAQSPRYKIIEKRQSVAFWCNPISGHATLYWYQQILGQGPKLLIQFQNNGVVDDSQLPKDRFSAERLKGVDSTLKIQPAKLEDSAVYLCASSLKRRTGSTPLHFGNGTRLTVT.

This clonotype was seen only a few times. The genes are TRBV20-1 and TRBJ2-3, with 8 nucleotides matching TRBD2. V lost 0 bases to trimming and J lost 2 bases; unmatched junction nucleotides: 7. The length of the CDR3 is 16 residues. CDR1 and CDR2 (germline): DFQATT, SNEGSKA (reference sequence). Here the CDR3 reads CSARDTSGSLTDTQYF. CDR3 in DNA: TGCAGTGCTAGAGACACGAGCGGGAGCCTCACAGATACGCAGTATTTT.